This T cell receptor beta chain appears in the sequencing data of a study of shared clonotypes between healthy human individuals. HIV-negative, healthy adults without recent acute infections or vaccinations were the donors. It was on ten immunoSEQ deep assay plates that unsorted PBMC DNA was sequenced. The method was immunoSEQ multiplex PCR; TCRdb's version includes in-frame clones alone and lacks a portion of them. The sample has hundreds of thousands of clones, around 80% seen once. Source material: PBMCs. The TCR comes from a woman in her 40s in good health. Some clones in this sample may be carry-over from other donors' samples.

The DNA for the CDR3 is TGTGCCAGCAGGTCCTCCGCGGTCCGCCGGGAGACCCAGTACTTC. Encoded protein: CASRSSAVRRETQYF. The chain uses TRBV28 and TRBJ2-5; D uncertain. Trimming shortened V by 6 bases and J by 5 bases, and 19 bases separated the two germline ends. The CDR3 spans 15 residues. CDR1 MDHEN and CDR2 SYDVKM come from the germline V gene.